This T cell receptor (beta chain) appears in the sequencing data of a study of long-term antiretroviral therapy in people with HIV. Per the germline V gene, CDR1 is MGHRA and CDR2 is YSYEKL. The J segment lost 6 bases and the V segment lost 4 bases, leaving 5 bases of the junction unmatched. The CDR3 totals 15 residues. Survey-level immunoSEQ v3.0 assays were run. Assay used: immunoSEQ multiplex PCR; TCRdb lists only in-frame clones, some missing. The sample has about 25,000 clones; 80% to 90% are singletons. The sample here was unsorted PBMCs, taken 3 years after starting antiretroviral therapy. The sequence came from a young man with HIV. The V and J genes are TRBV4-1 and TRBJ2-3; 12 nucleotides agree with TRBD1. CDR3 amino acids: CASSPGQGALDTQYF. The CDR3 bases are TGCGCCAGCAGCCCGGGACAGGGGGCTTTGGATACGCAGTATTTT.